This TCR beta chain stems from a study of identical twins. Study-level findings and limits: Sequences that were out-of-frame, alpha and twin-shared displayed an excess of low generation probability.

Unique molecular identifiers were in the cDNA, with template-switch universal primer binding. Each CDR3 protein is one row after TCRdb ran MiXCR on the 5' RACE reads. The sample comprises 150,000 or so distinct CDR3 sequences, under 4.5% of which are singletons, and 7% to 10% rests with the top ten. There are 15 residues in the CDR3. The germline V gene encodes CDR1 KGHSH and CDR2 LQKENI. Trimming shortened V by 1 base and J by 0 bases, and 8 bases separated the two germline ends. This clonotype was counted many times. The target antigen is unknown. Everyone who gave samples was a healthy Caucasian. The TCR comes from a man aged 18 to 29 in good health. The chain combines TRBV18 with TRBJ2-3; D ambiguous. The source material was memory T cells sorted from blood. The DNA for the CDR3 is TGTGCCAGCTCACCACAAACCCCTAGCACAGATACGCAGTATTTT. Residues: CASSPQTPSTDTQYF.